A selection of T cell receptor beta chains follows, all from one sample in a study of vaccination effects on CD4 cells after COVID-19. These receptors are not linked to any known antigen. Some clones are missing from TCRdb's copy, which holds only in-frame ones; the method was immunoSEQ multiplex PCR. The sample records about 45,000 clones, 60% to 80% being singletons. The source material was CD4+ T cells from PBMCs cultured without peptide, sampled before COVID-19 vaccination. All receptors derive from a human donor who had a prior SARS-CoV-2 infection. Both conserved end residues are part of each CDR3. D genes are given only for firm matches. Expanded clones get a size class; other rows say once, few or many, or leave the size out.

size	J	D	V	CDR3	DNA
once	TRBJ1-2	TRBD1	TRBV5-1	CASSAETGVGGYTF	TGCGCCAGCAGCGCGGAGACAGGGGTAGGTGGCTACACCTTC
NA	TRBJ1-6	NA	TRBV6-5	CASSYSIISENSPLHF	TGTGCCAGCAGTTACTCGATAATTTCGGAAAATTCACCCCTCCACTTT
NA	TRBJ2-7	NA	TRBV11-2	CASSLYSGLDEQYF	TGTGCCAGCAGCCTCTATTCGGGCCTGGACGAGCAGTACTTC
NA	TRBJ2-5	NA	TRBV5-1	CASSRNRGGEETQYF	TGCGCCAGCAGCAGGAACAGGGGGGGCGAAGAGACCCAGTACTTC
NA	TRBJ2-1	TRBD2	TRBV10-3	CAITRTSGQKNEQFF	TGTGCCATCACCAGGACTAGCGGCCAGAAGAATGAGCAGTTCTTC
NA	TRBJ1-2	NA	TRBV6-5	CASSYSEGFNGYTF	TGTGCCAGCAGTTACTCGGAGGGATTCAATGGCTACACCTTC
once	TRBJ1-2	NA	TRBV6-1	CASSDPVRGANYGYTF	TGTGCCAGCAGTGACCCGGTGAGGGGAGCTAACTATGGCTACACCTTC
NA	TRBJ2-7	TRBD2	TRBV5-1	CASSPIPGLAGGSLEQYF	TGCGCCAGCAGCCCCATCCCGGGACTAGCGGGAGGTAGTCTCGAGCAGTACTTC
NA	TRBJ2-3	NA	TRBV3-1/TRBV3-2	CASSQDARFTDTQYF	TGTGCCAGCAGCCAAGATGCGCGGTTCACAGATACGCAGTATTTT
NA	TRBJ2-7	TRBD2	TRBV5-1	CASSRYSGGTEQYF	TGCGCCAGCAGCCGATACTCCGGGGGGACCGAGCAGTACTTC